These 6 T cell receptor beta chains came from one sample sequenced in a study of breast tumors, draining lymph nodes, adjacent tissues. The lymph nodes were axillary draining lymph nodes from breast cancer patients. TCRdb reprocessed the multiplex PCR reads with MiXCR, giving one entry per CDR3 protein. The table shows approximately 130,000 distinct CDR3 sequences, with approximately 22% occurring only once. Sequences were obtained from axillary lymph node tissue. These receptors were taken from a female donor with breast cancer. Some clones in this sample may be carry-over from other donors' samples.

There are many counts of this clonotype. The V gene is TRBV20-1, the J gene TRBJ2-3; no firm D call. This CDR3 region has 14 residues. Trimming removed 3 bases at V and 1 base at J, with 11 bases between. The germline V gene has CDR1 DFQATT and CDR2 SNEGSKA (reference sequence). CDR3 bases: TGCAGTGCTAGTCGTCCGGGCGGCACAGATACGCAGTATTTT. This encodes CSASRPGGTDTQYF.

The V gene is TRBV27, the J gene TRBJ1-4, with a weak D call TRBD1 (5 bases). The CDR3 loop spans 15 amino acids. Germline assignment: CDR1 MNHEY and CDR2 SMNVEV (reference sequence). Trimming shortened V by 8 bases and J by 8 bases, and 21 bases separated the two germline ends. CDR3 sequence: CASPPSGGWNEKLFF. The CDR3 coding sequence is TGTGCCAGCCCCCCCTCTGGGGGATGGAACGAAAAACTGTTTTTT.

This clonotype was recorded at least ten times. The rearrangement joins TRBV7-8 to TRBJ2-1; D ambiguous. V lost 1 base to trimming and J lost 7 bases, with 11 bases between them. CDR3 length: 14 residues. The germline gives CDR1 SGHVS, CDR2 FQNEAQ. The CDR3, as DNA: TGTGCCAGCAGCTTAGATCCAGTCCGGAATGAGCAGTTCTTC. It translates to CASSLDPVRNEQFF.

The chain carries TRBV11-3 and TRBJ2-1; D is possibly TRBD2 (5 bases). V lost 4 bases to trimming and J lost 8 bases, with 24 bases between them. Germline V gene sequence: CDR1 SGHNT, CDR2 YENEEA. The CDR3 has 17 residues. CDR3 loop: CASSSPPGERSPHEQFF. CDR3 nucleotide sequence: TGTGCCAGCAGCTCCCCCCCCGGGGAGCGGAGTCCCCATGAGCAGTTCTTC.

This clonotype was counted ten times or more. The chain is built from TRBV9 and TRBJ2-1; no reliable D call. The CDR3 runs to 13 residues. The V gene's germline CDR1 is SGDLS and CDR2 YYNGEE. V was clipped by 2 bases and J by 5 bases, with 8 bases between them. CDR3 loop: CASSVRTDNEQFF. The CDR3 DNA sequence: TGTGCCAGCAGCGTTAGAACGGACAATGAGCAGTTCTTC.

This clonotype was counted many times. The chain couples TRBV20-1 to TRBJ2-3, with D tentatively TRBD1 or TRBD2 (5 bases each). V was cut by 2 bases and J by 4 bases, with 10 bases left in between. There are 13 residues in the CDR3. Per germline, CDR1 DFQATT and CDR2 SNEGSKA (reference sequence). CDR3 residues: CSARTGTPDTQYF. CDR3 sequence (DNA): TGCAGTGCTAGAACCGGGACGCCAGATACGCAGTATTTT.